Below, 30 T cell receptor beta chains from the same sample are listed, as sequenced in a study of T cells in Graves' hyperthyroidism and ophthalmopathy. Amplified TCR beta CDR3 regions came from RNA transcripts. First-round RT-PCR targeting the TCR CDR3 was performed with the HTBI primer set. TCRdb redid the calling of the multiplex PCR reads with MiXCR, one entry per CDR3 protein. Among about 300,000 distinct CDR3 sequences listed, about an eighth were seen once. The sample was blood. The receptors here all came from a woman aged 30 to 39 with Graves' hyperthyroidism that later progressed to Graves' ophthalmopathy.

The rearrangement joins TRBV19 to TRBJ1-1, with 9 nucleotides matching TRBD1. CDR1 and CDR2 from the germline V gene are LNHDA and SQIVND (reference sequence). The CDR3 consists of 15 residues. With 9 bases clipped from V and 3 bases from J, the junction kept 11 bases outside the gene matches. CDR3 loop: CASLDPWTGDTEAFF. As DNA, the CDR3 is TGTGCCAGCCTGGATCCATGGACAGGGGACACTGAAGCTTTCTTT.

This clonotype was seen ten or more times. The CDR3 here is CASSGRIRDPNTEAFF. In nucleotides, the CDR3 is TGTGCCAGCAGTGGGAGGATCCGGGACCCGAACACTGAAGCTTTCTTT. The genes are TRBV28 and TRBJ1-1; D might be TRBD1 (5 bases). Germline V gene sequence: CDR1 MDHEN, CDR2 SYDVKM. V dropped 5 bases and J dropped 1 base, with 17 bases sitting between them. The CDR3 has 16 residues.

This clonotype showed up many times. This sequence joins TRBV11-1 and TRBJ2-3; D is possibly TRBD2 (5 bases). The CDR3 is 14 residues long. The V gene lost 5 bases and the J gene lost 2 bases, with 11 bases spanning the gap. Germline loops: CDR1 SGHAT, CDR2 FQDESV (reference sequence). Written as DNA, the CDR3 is TGTGCCAGCAGCCCCGGGGTGCTCACAGATACGCAGTATTTT. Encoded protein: CASSPGVLTDTQYF.

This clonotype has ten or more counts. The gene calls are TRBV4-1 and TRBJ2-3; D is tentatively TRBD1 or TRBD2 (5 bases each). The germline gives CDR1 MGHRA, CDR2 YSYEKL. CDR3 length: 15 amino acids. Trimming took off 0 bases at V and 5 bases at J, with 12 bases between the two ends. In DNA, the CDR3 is TGCGCCAGCAGCCAAGAACACAGGACTGGAGATACGCAGTATTTT. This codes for CASSQEHRTGDTQYF.

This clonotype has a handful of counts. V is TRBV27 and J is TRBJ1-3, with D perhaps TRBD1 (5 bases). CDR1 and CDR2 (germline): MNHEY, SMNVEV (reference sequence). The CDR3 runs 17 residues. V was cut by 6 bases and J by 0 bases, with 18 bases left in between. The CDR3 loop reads CASSLNSGGYSGNTIYF. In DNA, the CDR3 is TGTGCCAGCAGCTTGAACTCCGGGGGGTACTCTGGAAACACCATATATTTT.

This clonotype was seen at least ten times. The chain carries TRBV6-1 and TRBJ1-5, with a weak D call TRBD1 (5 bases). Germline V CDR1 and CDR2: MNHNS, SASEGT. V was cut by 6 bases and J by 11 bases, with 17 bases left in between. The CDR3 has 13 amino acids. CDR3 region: CASRSGGTDAQHF. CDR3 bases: TGTGCCAGCAGGTCTGGCGGGACGGATGCCCAGCATTTT.

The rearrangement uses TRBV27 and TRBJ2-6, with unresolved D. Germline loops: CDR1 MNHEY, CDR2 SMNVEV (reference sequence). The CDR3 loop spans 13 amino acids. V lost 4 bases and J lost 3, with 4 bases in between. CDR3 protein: CASSYDGANVLTF. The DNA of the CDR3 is TGTGCCAGCAGTTATGATGGGGCCAACGTCCTGACTTTC.

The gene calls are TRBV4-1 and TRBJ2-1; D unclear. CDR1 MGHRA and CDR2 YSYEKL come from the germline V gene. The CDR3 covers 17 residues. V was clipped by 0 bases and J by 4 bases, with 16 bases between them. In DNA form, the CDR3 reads TGCGCCAGCAGCCAAGATACGCCCTTTGTCAGTTACAATGAGCAGTTCTTC. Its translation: CASSQDTPFVSYNEQFF.

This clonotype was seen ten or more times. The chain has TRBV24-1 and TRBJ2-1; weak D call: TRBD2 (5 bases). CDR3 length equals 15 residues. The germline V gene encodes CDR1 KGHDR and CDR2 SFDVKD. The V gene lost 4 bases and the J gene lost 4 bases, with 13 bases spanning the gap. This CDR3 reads CATSEGPSGYNEQFF. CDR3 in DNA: TGTGCCACCAGTGAGGGTCCCAGCGGTTACAATGAGCAGTTCTTC.

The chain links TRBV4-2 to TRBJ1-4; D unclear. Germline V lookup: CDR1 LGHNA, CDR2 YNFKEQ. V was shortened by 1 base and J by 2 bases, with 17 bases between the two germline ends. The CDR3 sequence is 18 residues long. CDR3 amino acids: CASSQVWPRADTNEKLFF. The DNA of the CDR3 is TGTGCCAGCAGCCAAGTGTGGCCGAGGGCTGACACTAATGAAAAACTGTTTTTT.

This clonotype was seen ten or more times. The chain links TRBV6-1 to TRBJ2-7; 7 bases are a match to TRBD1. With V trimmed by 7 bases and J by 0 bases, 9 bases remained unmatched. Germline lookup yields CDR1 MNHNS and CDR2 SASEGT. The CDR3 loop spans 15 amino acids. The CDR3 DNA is TGTGCCAGCACCCTTAGGACAGGTATCTCCTACGAGCAGTACTTC. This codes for CASTLRTGISYEQYF.

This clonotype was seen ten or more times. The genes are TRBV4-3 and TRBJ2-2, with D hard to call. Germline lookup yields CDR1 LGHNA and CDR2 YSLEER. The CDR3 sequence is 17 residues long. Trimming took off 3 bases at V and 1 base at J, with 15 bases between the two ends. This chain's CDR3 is CASSHFWALRNTGELFF. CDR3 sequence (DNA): TGCGCCAGCAGCCACTTCTGGGCGCTCCGGAACACCGGGGAGCTGTTTTTT.

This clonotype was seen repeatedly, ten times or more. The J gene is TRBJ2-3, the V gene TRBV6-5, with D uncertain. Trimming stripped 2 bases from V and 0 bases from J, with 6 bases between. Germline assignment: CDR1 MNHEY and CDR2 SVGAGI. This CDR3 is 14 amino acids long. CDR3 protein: CASSYRVSTDTQYF. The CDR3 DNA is TGTGCCAGCAGTTACAGGGTTAGCACAGATACGCAGTATTTT.

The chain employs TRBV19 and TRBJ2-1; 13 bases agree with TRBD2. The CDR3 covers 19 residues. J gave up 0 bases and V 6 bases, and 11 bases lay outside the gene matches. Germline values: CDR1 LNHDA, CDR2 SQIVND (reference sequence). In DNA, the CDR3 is TGTGCCAGTAGAGACACCCCAACTAGCGGGAGGGGCTCCTACAATGAGCAGTTCTTC. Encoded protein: CASRDTPTSGRGSYNEQFF. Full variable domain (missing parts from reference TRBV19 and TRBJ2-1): DGGITQSPKYLFRKEGQNVTLSCEQNLNHDAMYWYRQDPGQGLRLIYYSQIVNDFQKGDIAEGYSVSREKKESFPLTVTSAQKNPTAFYLCASRDTPTSGRGSYNEQFFGPGTRLTVL.

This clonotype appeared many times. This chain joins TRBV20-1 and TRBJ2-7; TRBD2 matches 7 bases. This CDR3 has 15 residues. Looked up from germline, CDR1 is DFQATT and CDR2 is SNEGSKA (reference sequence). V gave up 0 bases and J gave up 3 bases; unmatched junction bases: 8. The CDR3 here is CSARDLQRGIYEQYF. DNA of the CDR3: TGCAGTGCTAGAGATCTCCAGCGGGGTATCTACGAGCAGTACTTC.

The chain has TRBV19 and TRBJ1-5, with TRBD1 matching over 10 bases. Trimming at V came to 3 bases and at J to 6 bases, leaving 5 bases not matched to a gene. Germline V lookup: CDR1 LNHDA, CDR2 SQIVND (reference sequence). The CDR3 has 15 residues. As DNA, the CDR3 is TGTGCCAGTAGTATGACAGGGGGCCTTAGTCAGCCCCAGCATTTT. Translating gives CASSMTGGLSQPQHF.

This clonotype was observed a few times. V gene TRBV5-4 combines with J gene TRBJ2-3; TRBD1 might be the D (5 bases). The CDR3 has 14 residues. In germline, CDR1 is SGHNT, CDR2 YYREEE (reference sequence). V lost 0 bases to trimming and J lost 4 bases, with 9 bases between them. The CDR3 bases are TGTGCCAGCAGCTTGGTAACAGGCCCAGATACGCAGTATTTT. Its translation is CASSLVTGPDTQYF.

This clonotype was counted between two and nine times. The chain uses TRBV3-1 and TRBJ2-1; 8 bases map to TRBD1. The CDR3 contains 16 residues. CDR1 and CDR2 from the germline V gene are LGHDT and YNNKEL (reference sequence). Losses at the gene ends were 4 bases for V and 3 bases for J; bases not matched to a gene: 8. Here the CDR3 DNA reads TGTGCCAGCAGCCCGAACCCCGGGACAGGCTACAATGAGCAGTTCTTC. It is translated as CASSPNPGTGYNEQFF.

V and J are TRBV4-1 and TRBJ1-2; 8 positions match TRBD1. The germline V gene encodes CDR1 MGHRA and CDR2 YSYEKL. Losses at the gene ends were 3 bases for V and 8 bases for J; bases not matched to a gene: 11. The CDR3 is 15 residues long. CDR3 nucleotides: TGCGCCAGCAGCCACCGAGGACAGGGACTCCGCGGCTACACCTTC. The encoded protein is CASSHRGQGLRGYTF.

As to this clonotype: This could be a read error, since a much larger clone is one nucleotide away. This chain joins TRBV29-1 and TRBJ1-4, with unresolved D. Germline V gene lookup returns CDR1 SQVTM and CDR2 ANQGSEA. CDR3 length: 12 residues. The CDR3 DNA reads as TGCGGCGTTGTCAGTACGGGGGAAAAACTGTTTTTT. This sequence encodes CGVVSTGEKLFF.

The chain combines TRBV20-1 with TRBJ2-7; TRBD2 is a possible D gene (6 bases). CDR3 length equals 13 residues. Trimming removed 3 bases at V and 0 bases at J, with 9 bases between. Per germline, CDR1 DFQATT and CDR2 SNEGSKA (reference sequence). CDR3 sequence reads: CSASRGSSYEQYF. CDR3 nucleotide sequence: TGCAGTGCTAGTCGGGGGAGCTCCTACGAGCAGTACTTC.

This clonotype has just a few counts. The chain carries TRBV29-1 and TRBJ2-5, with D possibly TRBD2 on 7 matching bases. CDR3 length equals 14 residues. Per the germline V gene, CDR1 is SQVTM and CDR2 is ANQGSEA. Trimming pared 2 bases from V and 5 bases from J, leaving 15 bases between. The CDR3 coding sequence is TGCAGCGTTGAATATGAGGGAGGGGGGGAGACCCAGTACTTC. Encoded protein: CSVEYEGGGETQYF.

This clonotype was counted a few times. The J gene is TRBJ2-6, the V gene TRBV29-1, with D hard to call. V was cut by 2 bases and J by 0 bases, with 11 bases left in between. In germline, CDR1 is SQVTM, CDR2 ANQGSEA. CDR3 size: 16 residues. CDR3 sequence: CSVERRTISGANVLTF. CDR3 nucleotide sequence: TGCAGCGTTGAAAGACGTACTATCTCTGGGGCCAACGTCCTGACTTTC.

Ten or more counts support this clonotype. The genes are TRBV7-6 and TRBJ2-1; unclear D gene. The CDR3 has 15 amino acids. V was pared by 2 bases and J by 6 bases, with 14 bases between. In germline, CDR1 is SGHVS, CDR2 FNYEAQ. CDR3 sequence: CASSLSPTPGNEQFF. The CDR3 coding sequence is TGTGCCAGCAGCTTATCTCCAACTCCCGGCAATGAGCAGTTCTTC.

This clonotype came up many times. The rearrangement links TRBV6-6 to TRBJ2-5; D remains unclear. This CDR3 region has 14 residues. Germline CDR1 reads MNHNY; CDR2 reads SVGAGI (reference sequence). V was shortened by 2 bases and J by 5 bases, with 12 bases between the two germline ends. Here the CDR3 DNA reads TGTGCCAGCAGTTACGGACCCACCTCGGAGACCCAGTACTTC. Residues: CASSYGPTSETQYF.

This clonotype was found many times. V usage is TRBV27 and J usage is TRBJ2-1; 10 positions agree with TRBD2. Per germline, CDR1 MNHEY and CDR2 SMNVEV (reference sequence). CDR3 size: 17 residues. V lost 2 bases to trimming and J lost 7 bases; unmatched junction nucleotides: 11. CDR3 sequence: CASSLNRLAGAENEQFF. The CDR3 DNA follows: TGTGCCAGCAGTTTAAACCGGCTAGCGGGAGCCGAAAATGAGCAGTTCTTC.

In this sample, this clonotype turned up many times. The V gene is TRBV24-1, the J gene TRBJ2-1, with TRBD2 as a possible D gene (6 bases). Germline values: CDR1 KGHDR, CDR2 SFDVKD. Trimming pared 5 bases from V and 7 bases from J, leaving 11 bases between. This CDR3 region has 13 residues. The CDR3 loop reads CATSGPRGNEQFF. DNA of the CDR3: TGTGCCACCAGTGGGCCCCGGGGGAATGAGCAGTTCTTC.

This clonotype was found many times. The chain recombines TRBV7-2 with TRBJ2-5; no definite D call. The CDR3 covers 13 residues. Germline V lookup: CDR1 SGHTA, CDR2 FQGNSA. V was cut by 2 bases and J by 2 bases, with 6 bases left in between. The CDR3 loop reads CASSLRQQETQYF. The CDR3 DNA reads TGTGCCAGCAGCTTACGCCAGCAAGAGACCCAGTACTTC. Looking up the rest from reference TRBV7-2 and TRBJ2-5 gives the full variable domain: GAGVSQSPSNKVTEKGKDVELRCDPISGHTALYWYRQSLGQGLEFLIYFQGNSAPDKSGLPSDRFSAERTGGSVSTLTIQRTQQEDSAVYLCASSLRQQETQYFGPGTRLLVL.

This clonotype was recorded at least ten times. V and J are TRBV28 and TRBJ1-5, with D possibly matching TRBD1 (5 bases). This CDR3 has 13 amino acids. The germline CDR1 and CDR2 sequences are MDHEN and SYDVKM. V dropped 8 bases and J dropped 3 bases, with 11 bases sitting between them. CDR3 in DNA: TGTGCCAGCTCTCGGGGGAACAATCAGCCCCAGCATTTT. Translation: CASSRGNNQPQHF.

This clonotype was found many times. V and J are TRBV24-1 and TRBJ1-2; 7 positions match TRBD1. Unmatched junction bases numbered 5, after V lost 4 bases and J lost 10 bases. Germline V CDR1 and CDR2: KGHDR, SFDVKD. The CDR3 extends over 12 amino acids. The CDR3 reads CATSEVDRVYTF. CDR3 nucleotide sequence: TGTGCCACCAGTGAGGTCGACAGGGTCTACACCTTC.